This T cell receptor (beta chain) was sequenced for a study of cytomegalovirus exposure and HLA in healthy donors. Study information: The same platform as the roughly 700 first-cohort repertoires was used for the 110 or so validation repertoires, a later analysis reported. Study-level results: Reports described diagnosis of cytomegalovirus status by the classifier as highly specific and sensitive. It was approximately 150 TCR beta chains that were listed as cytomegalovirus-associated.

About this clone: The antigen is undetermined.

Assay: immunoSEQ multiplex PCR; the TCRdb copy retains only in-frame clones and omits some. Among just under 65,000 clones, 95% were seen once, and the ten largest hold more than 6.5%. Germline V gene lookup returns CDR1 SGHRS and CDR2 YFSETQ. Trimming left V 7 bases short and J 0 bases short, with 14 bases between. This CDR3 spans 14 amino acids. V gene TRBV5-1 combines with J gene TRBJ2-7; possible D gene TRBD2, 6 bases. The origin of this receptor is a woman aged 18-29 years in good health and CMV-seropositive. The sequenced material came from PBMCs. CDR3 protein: CASQPQGGSYEQYF. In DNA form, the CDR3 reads TGCGCCAGCCAGCCCCAGGGAGGCTCCTACGAGCAGTACTTC.